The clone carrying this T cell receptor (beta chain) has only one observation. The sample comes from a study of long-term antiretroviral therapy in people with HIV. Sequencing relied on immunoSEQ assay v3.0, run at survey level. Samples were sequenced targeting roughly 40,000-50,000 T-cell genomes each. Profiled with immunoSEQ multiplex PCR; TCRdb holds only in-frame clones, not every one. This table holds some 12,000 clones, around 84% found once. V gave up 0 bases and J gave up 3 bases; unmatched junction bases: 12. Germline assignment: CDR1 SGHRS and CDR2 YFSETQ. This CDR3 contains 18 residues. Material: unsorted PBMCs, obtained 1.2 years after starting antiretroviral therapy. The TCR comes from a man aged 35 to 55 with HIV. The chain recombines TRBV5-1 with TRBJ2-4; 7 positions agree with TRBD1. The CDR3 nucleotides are TGCGCCAGCAGCTTGGCCTGGCAGGGGGTGGGGTACAAAAACATTCAGTACTTC. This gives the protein CASSLAWQGVGYKNIQYF.